The present T cell receptor (beta chain) was sequenced within a study of shared clonotypes between healthy human individuals. On the study more broadly: Donors were a couple of women and a few men aged 18 to 49. General observations from the study: Although depth was large, rarefaction showed that sequencing of the sorted subsets was incomplete. Of the naive CD4 clonotypes, around 5.2% were shared across a few donors.

Notes on this clone: Antigen: not known.

CD4+ cells were split into CD45RA+ naive and CD45RA-negative memory subsets. CDR3 length equals 14 residues. Trimming removed 7 bases from V and 0 bases from J, with 11 bases in between. Germline-derived CDR1 and CDR2 are SGHNT and YYREEE (reference sequence). Measured with immunoSEQ multiplex PCR; TCRdb has only the in-frame clones, and not every one. The sample consists of 2 million to 2.5 million clones, over 85% of them appearing once. The specimen sequenced was naive CD4+ T cells sorted from blood. This sample's subset: CD45RA+ positively selected. This chain uses TRBV5-4 with TRBJ2-1, with D possibly being TRBD1 (5 bases). The sequence came from a man between 18 and 29 years old in good health. The CDR3 reads CASSPTVSYNEQFF. The DNA of the CDR3 is TGTGCCAGCTCACCGACAGTCTCCTACAATGAGCAGTTCTTC.